One and the same sample provided the 16 T cell receptor beta chains below, sequenced in a study of post-analysis software for immune sequencing data. Study findings and constraints: A handful of TRBV segments, including TRBV5-6, TRBV5-1 and TRBV20-1, were more frequent in patients than controls.

Carried by the TCR beta cDNA libraries were unique molecular identifiers. TCRdb called the PCR reads again in MiXCR, with one record for every CDR3 protein. The data contain 350,000 to 450,000 distinct CDR3 sequences, around a third of them singletons. For these receptors, no antigen is known. Sequencing was performed on blood. Receptors originate from a girl aged 10-17 years with multiple sclerosis.

The table lists this clonotype with a count of one. CDR3 sequence (DNA): TGCGCCAGCAGCCAAGCGGACAGTTGGACTGAAGCTTTCTTT. This encodes CASSQADSWTEAFF. The rearrangement joins TRBV4-1 to TRBJ1-1, with a weak D call TRBD1 (6 bases). CDR3 length equals 14 residues. CDR1 is MGHRA and CDR2 is YSYEKL in the germline V gene. Trimming took 1 base from V and 5 from J, leaving 11 bases between them.

The J gene is TRBJ2-5, the V gene TRBV7-2, with a tentative D call TRBD1 (7 bases). Germline loops: CDR1 SGHTA, CDR2 FQGNSA. This CDR3 region has 15 residues. Between the trimmed V and J ends, which lost 6 bases and 4 bases, there was a span of 18 bases. The CDR3 nucleotides are TGTGCCAGCAGTGGAGGGACAGTATCGGGAGAGACCCAGTACTTC. This codes for CASSGGTVSGETQYF. The whole variable domain, remainder taken from reference TRBV7-2 and TRBJ2-5, is GAGVSQSPSNKVTEKGKDVELRCDPISGHTALYWYRQSLGQGLEFLIYFQGNSAPDKSGLPSDRFSAERTGGSVSTLTIQRTQQEDSAVYLCASSGGTVSGETQYFGPGTRLLVL.

V gene TRBV12-3 or TRBV12-4 combines with J gene TRBJ1-6; no firm D call. The CDR3 consists of 15 residues. Trimming cost V 0 bases and J 2 bases, with 5 bases left between them. CDR3 coding DNA: TGTGCCAGCAGTTTAGCCGTGCCCTATAATTCACCCCTCCACTTT. Amino acids: CASSLAVPYNSPLHF.

In its sample, this clonotype was seen a few times. The chain couples TRBV24-1 to TRBJ2-1; 9 nucleotides agree with TRBD1. V lost 1 base to trimming and J lost 6 bases; unmatched junction nucleotides: 12. The CDR3 totals 18 residues. Germline values: CDR1 KGHDR, CDR2 SFDVKD. Written as DNA, the CDR3 is TGTGCCACCAGTGATTTCCCCCGGACAGGGGTTTTTAGCAATGAGCAGTTCTTC. Its protein is CATSDFPRTGVFSNEQFF.

The chain combines TRBV7-9 with TRBJ2-7; D remains ambiguous. The CDR3 has 14 residues. In germline, CDR1 is SEHNR, CDR2 FQNEAQ (reference sequence). With 5 bases removed from V and 2 bases from J, the gap between germline ends came to 13 bases. The CDR3 protein is CASSQTGPTYEQYF. The CDR3 DNA is TGTGCCAGCAGCCAGACCGGGCCGACCTACGAGCAGTACTTC.

This clonotype appeared a single time. This rearrangement joins TRBV28 to TRBJ2-7; 7 positions match TRBD2. V lost 6 bases to trimming and J lost 5 bases; unmatched junction nucleotides: 7. Per the germline V gene, CDR1 is MDHEN and CDR2 is SYDVKM. The CDR3 runs to 13 residues. DNA of the CDR3: TGTGCCAGCAGCGTGGGAGGGCTCCACGAGCAGTACTTC. Protein product: CASSVGGLHEQYF.

This chain joins TRBV29-1 and TRBJ2-3, with 8 bases identical to TRBD1. With 1 base clipped from V and 5 bases from J, the junction kept 5 bases outside the gene matches. Germline lookup yields CDR1 SQVTM and CDR2 ANQGSEA. The CDR3 is made up of 14 amino acids. The CDR3 coding sequence is TGCAGCGTTGAAGGGACAGGGAGGCGAGATACGCAGTATTTT. Translation gives CSVEGTGRRDTQYF.

The chain is built from TRBV5-1 and TRBJ1-2; a weak D match, TRBD1 (5 bases). Germline V gives CDR1 SGHRS, CDR2 YFSETQ. Trimming shortened V by 0 bases and J by 2 bases, and 11 bases separated the two germline ends. The CDR3 is 15 residues long. The CDR3, as DNA: TGCGCCAGCAGCTTGGAGCAGGGTGGGAACTATGGCTACACCTTC. This gives the protein CASSLEQGGNYGYTF.

There are a few counts of this clonotype. The chain recombines TRBV9 with TRBJ2-1, with D perhaps TRBD2 (6 bases). V dropped 5 bases and J dropped 6 bases, with 15 bases sitting between them. CDR3 length: 14 amino acids. Germline-derived CDR1 and CDR2 are SGDLS and YYNGEE. In nucleotides, the CDR3 is TGTGCCAGCAGGGGGCCGGGGGTGGGCAATGAGCAGTTCTTC. Its translation: CASRGPGVGNEQFF.

The sample holds a few counts of this clonotype. The chain has TRBV9 and TRBJ1-2, with a weak D call TRBD1 (5 bases). The CDR3 loop spans 12 amino acids. V was shortened by 3 bases and J by 9 bases, with 12 bases between the two germline ends. The germline CDR1 and CDR2 sequences are SGDLS and YYNGEE. CDR3 protein: CASSGTGLSYTF. The CDR3 DNA sequence: TGTGCCAGCAGCGGGACGGGGCTGAGCTACACCTTC.

This clonotype appeared a few times. The germline gene is not matched at one end of the junction; a read error may be the cause. The chain carries TRBV4-1 and TRBJ2-1; 7 bases map to TRBD1. CDR3 size: 12 residues. The germline CDR1 and CDR2 sequences are MGHRA and YSYEKL. CDR3 DNA: TGCGTCAGCAGCCGGGCAGGGGGTGAGCAGTTCTTC. This translates into CVSSRAGGEQFF.

This clonotype turned up a few times. The genes are TRBV6-5 and TRBJ1-2, with D possibly matching TRBD1 (6 bases). Between the trimmed V and J ends, which lost 6 bases and 4 bases, there was a span of 12 bases. The CDR3 totals 13 residues. Germline CDR1 is MNHEY and CDR2 is SVGAGI. DNA of the CDR3: TGTGCCAGCAGCAAGGGGGACTTCTATGGCTACACCTTC. It encodes CASSKGDFYGYTF.

A few counts support this clonotype. V and J are TRBV10-1 and TRBJ2-1, with TRBD1 matching 7 bases. In germline, CDR1 is WNHNN, CDR2 SYGVQD (reference sequence). V lost 0 bases and J lost 8; bases outside the gene matches: 4. CDR3 size: 14 residues. CDR3 residues: CASSESLGGHEQFF. The CDR3 DNA is TGCGCCAGCAGTGAGTCTTTAGGGGGCCATGAGCAGTTCTTC.

This clonotype was seen at least ten times. The J gene is TRBJ2-5, the V gene TRBV7-2; TRBD2 matches at 10 bases. Germline CDR1 reads SGHTA; CDR2 reads FQGNSA. The CDR3 is 16 residues long. Trimming at V came to 4 bases and at J to 7 bases, leaving 12 bases not matched to a gene. This chain's CDR3 is CASSSRGSGGQGTQYF. CDR3 DNA: TGTGCCAGCAGCTCCCGTGGTAGCGGGGGGCAGGGGACCCAGTACTTC.

This rearrangement joins TRBV20-1 to TRBJ2-1; 7 bases are shared with TRBD2. The CDR3 contains 15 residues. CDR1 is DFQATT and CDR2 is SNEGSKA in the germline V gene (reference sequence). Trimming took 0 bases from V and 4 from J; bases not matched to a gene: 6. This CDR3 reads CSARDPASGYNEQFF. DNA for the CDR3: TGCAGTGCTAGAGATCCAGCTAGCGGATACAATGAGCAGTTCTTC.

This clonotype has a single count. This rearrangement joins TRBV5-1 to TRBJ2-4; TRBD2 might be the D (5 bases). The J call is in doubt because the DNA end fits TRBJ2-7 better. Germline CDR1 and CDR2: SGHRS and YFSETQ. This CDR3 spans 14 amino acids. As DNA, the CDR3 is TGCGCCAGCAGCTTGCCACAGCCAGCGGACGAGCAGTACTTC. Protein sequence: CASSLPQPADEQYF.